The 31 T cell receptor beta chains presented below share a single source sample, sequenced in a study of CXCR3-negative and CXCR3-positive naive CD8 T cells. No antigen has been assigned to these receptors. Libraries were UMI-labeled 5' RACE TRB cDNA. TCRdb re-analyzed the 5' RACE reads; it lists each CDR3 protein once, without DNA. Here the sample table reports just under 90,000 distinct CDR3 sequences. The study's findings and limits: For CXCR3-positive naive cells, TRB CDR3s were more hydrophobic than those of CXCR3-negative naive cells.

Material for sequencing was naive CXCR3+ CD8+ T cells from blood. The subset is: CD45RO-CCR7+CD27+CD95- naive CD8+ T cells expressing CXCR3 (TNR3+). These receptors originate from a human donor in good health. Some clones in this sample may be carry-over from other donors' samples.

The chain has TRBV5-1 and TRBJ2-3. CDR1 and CDR2 (germline): SGHRS, YFSETQ. This CDR3 is built from 15 residues. CDR3 in amino acids: CASSSNKRYTDTQYF. Full variable domain (outside the CDR3, taken from reference TRBV5-1 and TRBJ2-3): KAGVTQTPRYLIKTRGQQVTLSCSPISGHRSVSWYQQTPGQGLQFLFEYFSETQRNKGNFPGRFSGRQFSNSRSEMNVSTLELGDSALYLCASSSNKRYTDTQYFGPGTRLTVL.

The chain carries TRBV20-1 and TRBJ2-1; with no DNA, the TCRdb D assignment of TRBD1 cannot be verified. The CDR3 contains 16 residues. CDR1 is DFQATT and CDR2 is SNEGSKA in the germline V gene (reference sequence). The CDR3 is CSARGRRDRLENEQFF.

The V gene is TRBV4-1, the J gene TRBJ2-1; absent DNA, TCRdb's TRBD2 call cannot be checked. The CDR3 is 20 residues long. Germline lookup yields CDR1 MGHRA and CDR2 YSYEKL. CDR3 in amino acids: CASSQDGLAGEVHAPNEQFF.

This sequence joins TRBV12-3 or TRBV12-4 and TRBJ2-4; the D call of TRBD2 rests on TCRdb alone, since no DNA is present to check it. This CDR3 has 16 amino acids. CDR3 sequence reads: CASSLVTSGGENILYF.

The rearrangement links TRBV28 to TRBJ2-2. CDR3 length: 13 amino acids. Germline V CDR1 and CDR2: MDHEN, SYDVKM. The CDR3 loop reads CASSFPNTGELFF.

This chain joins TRBV28 and TRBJ2-1. CDR3 length: 14 residues. Germline V lookup: CDR1 MDHEN, CDR2 SYDVKM. CDR3 region: CASSLYTELNEQFF.

The chain employs TRBV28 and TRBJ2-7; TCRdb outputs TRBD2, but without DNA this stays unchecked. CDR1 is MDHEN and CDR2 is SYDVKM in the germline V gene. The CDR3 is 16 residues long. This CDR3 is CASSLYGTHVTYEQYF.

The chain links TRBV5-5 to TRBJ2-1; the D call from TCRdb, TRBD1, cannot be confirmed without DNA. Looked up from germline, CDR1 is SGHKS and CDR2 is YYEKEE (reference sequence). The CDR3 loop spans 15 amino acids. The CDR3 loop reads CASSLTPGQAYEQFF.

The V and J genes are TRBV5-1 and TRBJ2-5; TCRdb proposes TRBD2, but this gene call is untestable without DNA. The CDR3 loop spans 17 amino acids. Germline V gene lookup returns CDR1 SGHRS and CDR2 YFSETQ. The CDR3 is CASSRPGEDYREETQYF.

The chain recombines TRBV29-1 with TRBJ2-2; the D call of TRBD1 rests on TCRdb alone, since no DNA is present to check it. Germline CDR1 reads SQVTM; CDR2 reads ANQGSEA. The CDR3 extends over 15 amino acids. The CDR3 sequence: CSVGRDSWNTGELFF.

CDR3 amino acids: CASSLAGEKLFF. The chain couples TRBV12-3 or TRBV12-4 to TRBJ1-4. There are 12 residues in the CDR3.

This CDR3 is CAISESGGVNTGELFF. This chain uses TRBV10-3 with TRBJ2-2; without DNA, the TCRdb call of TRBD2 cannot be checked. Germline CDR1 is ENHRY and CDR2 is SYGVKD. This CDR3 has 16 residues.

The chain's CDR3 is CASSFMASGGARTGELFF. The chain is built from TRBV28 and TRBJ2-2; TCRdb's D call, TRBD2, is unchecked because there is no DNA. Germline CDR1 MDHEN, CDR2 SYDVKM. The CDR3 extends over 18 amino acids.

Here the CDR3 reads CASSQLGRDTEAFF. The chain combines TRBV4-3 with TRBJ1-1; the D call of TRBD1 rests on TCRdb alone, since no DNA is present to check it. CDR1 and CDR2 (germline): LGHNA, YSLEER. The CDR3 runs 14 residues.

This chain links TRBV27 with TRBJ2-2; as DNA is missing, the TRBD2 call by TCRdb cannot be tested. This CDR3 comprises 16 residues. CDR1 and CDR2 from the germline V gene are MNHEY and SMNVEV (reference sequence). CDR3 region: CASSLSGGALVGELFF.

The rearrangement uses TRBV3-1 and TRBJ2-7. Germline V gene sequence: CDR1 LGHDT, CDR2 YNNKEL (reference sequence). The CDR3 consists of 13 residues. CDR3 protein: CASSQGRPYEQYF.

This chain links TRBV5-5 with TRBJ2-1; without DNA, the TCRdb call of TRBD2 cannot be checked. Germline lookup yields CDR1 SGHKS and CDR2 YYEKEE (reference sequence). The CDR3 is made up of 15 amino acids. CDR3 region: CASVGPSSRHNEQFF.

The chain recombines TRBV5-8 with TRBJ2-1; TCRdb outputs TRBD1, but without DNA this stays unchecked. Germline values: CDR1 SGHTS, CDR2 YDEGEE. There are 15 residues in the CDR3. CDR3 protein: CASSLLGASGDEQFF.

The chain joins TRBV6-2 or TRBV6-3 to TRBJ2-2. Germline V CDR1 and CDR2: MNHEY, SVGEGT. CDR3 length: 14 amino acids. This CDR3 reads CASSYSADTGELFF.

This chain joins TRBV25-1 and TRBJ2-5; TCRdb reports TRBD1, a call that lacks DNA to check it against. CDR1 is MGHDK and CDR2 is SYGVNS in the germline V gene. CDR3 length equals 19 residues. CDR3 sequence: CASSEYMIGRQVGEETQYF.

V usage is TRBV4-3 and J usage is TRBJ2-1. This CDR3 has 14 amino acids. Germline V gene data show CDR1 as LGHNA and CDR2 as YSLEER. CDR3 sequence reads: CASSQDITANEQFF.

This CDR3 is CSARPGGLGVDEQYF. This chain links TRBV20-1 with TRBJ2-7; without DNA, the TCRdb call of TRBD1 cannot be checked. CDR1 is DFQATT and CDR2 is SNEGSKA in the germline V gene (reference sequence). The CDR3 has 15 residues.

This chain uses TRBV29-1 with TRBJ2-7; TCRdb indicates TRBD1, and absent DNA this call remains unverified. Germline V gene lookup returns CDR1 SQVTM and CDR2 ANQGSEA. The CDR3 runs 17 residues. The CDR3 region is CSVEEELTGIPFYEQYF.

The chain combines TRBV12-3 or TRBV12-4 with TRBJ2-2. There are 15 residues in the CDR3. CDR3 in amino acids: CATNPKPPNTGELFF.

The CDR3: CASSQDVSVSNQPQHF. This sequence joins TRBV14 and TRBJ1-5. CDR3 length equals 16 residues. Germline CDR1 SGHDN, CDR2 FVKESK.

This rearrangement joins TRBV12-3 or TRBV12-4 to TRBJ2-3; TCRdb's assignment of TRBD2 cannot be checked, as there is no DNA. The CDR3 runs to 15 residues. Here the CDR3 reads CASSSGTTSTDTQYF.

The chain has TRBV7-9 and TRBJ1-5. Per the germline V gene, CDR1 is SEHNR and CDR2 is FQNEAQ (reference sequence). The CDR3 is made up of 17 amino acids. The CDR3 spells CASSFATESYSNQPQHF.

This chain links TRBV30 with TRBJ1-1. CDR3 length equals 12 residues. Germline V CDR1 and CDR2: GTSNPN, SVGIG (reference sequence). CDR3 region: CAWNPLNTEAFF.

The chain is built from TRBV27 and TRBJ1-5; there is no DNA to check the TCRdb D call of TRBD1. In germline, CDR1 is MNHEY, CDR2 SMNVEV (reference sequence). The CDR3 spans 14 residues. This CDR3 is CASRPQGGGLPQHF.

J is TRBJ2-1 and V is TRBV12-3 or TRBV12-4; with no DNA, the TCRdb D assignment of TRBD2 cannot be verified. The CDR3 has 14 amino acids. CDR3: CATGGTPLYNEQFF.

The chain couples TRBV7-8 to TRBJ2-5. The CDR3 is 15 amino acids. CDR1 and CDR2 (germline): SGHVS, FQNEAQ. This CDR3 is CASSLILAGQETQYF. Drawing the rest from reference TRBV7-8 and TRBJ2-5, the complete variable domain is GAGVSQSPRYKVAKRGQDVALRCDPISGHVSLFWYQQALGQGPEFLTYFQNEAQLDKSGLPSDRFFAERPEGSVSTLKIQRTQQEDSAVYLCASSLILAGQETQYFGPGTRLLVL.